Listed here are 31 T cell receptor beta chains from one sample, sequenced in a study of response to subunit inactivated influenza vaccine. TCRdb re-analysed the RT-PCR reads in MiXCR, keeping a single row per CDR3 protein. Seen here are about 520,000 distinct CDR3 sequences, approximately 7.2% observed once, and the top ten hold around 13%. Source: PBMCs from blood, taken roughly 24 months after vaccination. The receptors stem from a man aged 45 to 70 who received an inactivated influenza vaccine.

This clonotype was seen more than once but under ten times. The chain carries TRBV5-1 and TRBJ2-2; a weak D match, TRBD1 (5 bases). V gave up 6 bases and J gave up 0 bases, with 15 bases separating them. In germline, CDR1 is SGHRS, CDR2 YFSETQ. This CDR3 is built from 16 residues. The CDR3 nucleotides are TGCGCCAGCAAGGTGGCCGCAGGGACGAACACCGGGGAGCTGTTTTTT. This translates into CASKVAAGTNTGELFF.

The gene calls are TRBV20-1 and TRBJ2-7; 10 bases align to TRBD2. Germline CDR1 DFQATT, CDR2 SNEGSKA (reference sequence). With V trimmed by 2 bases and J by 3 bases, 7 bases remained unmatched. CDR3 length: 15 amino acids. The CDR3 region is CSARSASGSNYEQYF. The CDR3 nucleotides read TGCAGTGCTAGATCCGCTAGCGGGAGTAACTACGAGCAGTACTTC.

This clonotype has more than one count but fewer than ten. V and J are TRBV7-8 and TRBJ2-7; D gene unclear. The CDR3 sequence is 13 residues long. Germline values: CDR1 SGHVS, CDR2 FQNEAQ. Trimming left V 1 base short and J 2 bases short, with 6 bases between. CDR3 nucleotide sequence: TGTGCCAGCAGCTTAGTGCCGGCCTACGAGCAGTACTTC. Residues: CASSLVPAYEQYF.

Ten or more counts support this clonotype. The chain carries TRBV7-2 and TRBJ2-2; D ambiguous. V shed 5 bases and J shed 5 bases, with 18 bases lying between them. Germline V CDR1 and CDR2: SGHTA, FQGNSA. The CDR3 is 16 amino acids. CDR3 coding DNA: TGTGCCAGCAGCCCGGCGGCCGACCGGCGGACCGGGGAGCTGTTTTTT. The encoded protein is CASSPAADRRTGELFF.

The chain recombines TRBV2 with TRBJ1-5, with D perhaps TRBD1 (5 bases). The CDR3 covers 14 residues. The ends were cut back, 3 bases at V and 9 bases at J, with 15 bases in the middle. Germline V lookup: CDR1 SNHLY, CDR2 FYNNEI. The CDR3 region has the DNA TGTGCCAGCAGTGATGCCCGCAGCGGGGGGCCCCAGCATTTT. Protein product: CASSDARSGGPQHF.

This chain links TRBV6-1 with TRBJ2-7; 7 bases are shared with TRBD1. The germline V gene has CDR1 MNHNS and CDR2 SASEGT. Trimming at V came to 5 bases and at J to 7 bases, leaving 11 bases not matched to a gene. This CDR3 spans 14 amino acids. In DNA, the CDR3 is TGTGCCAGCAGTCTCAACAGGGCCAGGGGGGAGCAGTACTTC. Its protein is CASSLNRARGEQYF.

This chain joins TRBV20-1 and TRBJ1-4; the D is unclear. The V end was cut by 0 bases, the J end by 6 bases, with 17 bases between. There are 16 residues in the CDR3. Germline CDR1 is DFQATT and CDR2 is SNEGSKA (reference sequence). CDR3 residues: CSARDVADTWDEKLFF. The DNA of the CDR3 is TGCAGTGCTAGAGATGTTGCGGATACGTGGGATGAAAAACTGTTTTTT.

This clonotype has a count of ten or more. The rearrangement links TRBV20-1 to TRBJ2-5, with D unresolved. V was cut by 4 bases and J by 5 bases, with 17 bases left in between. The CDR3 spans 14 residues. In germline, CDR1 is DFQATT, CDR2 SNEGSKA (reference sequence). This CDR3 is CSATLRGSLETQYF. The CDR3 DNA reads as TGCAGTGCTACCCTAAGAGGTAGCTTGGAGACCCAGTACTTC.

The chain is built from TRBV5-6 and TRBJ1-2, with D perhaps TRBD1 (5 bases). This CDR3 has 14 residues. Germline assignment: CDR1 SGHDT and CDR2 YYEEEE. The germline V and J ends were trimmed by 0 bases and 4 bases, with 10 bases remaining between them. CDR3 nucleotide sequence: TGTGCCAGCAGCTTGGCCGGGACCAGCTATGGCTACACCTTC. Amino acids: CASSLAGTSYGYTF.

This clonotype was observed a handful of times. The chain links TRBV4-3 to TRBJ2-7; perhaps D is TRBD1 or TRBD2 (5 bases each). V was clipped by 2 bases and J by 5 bases, with 13 bases between them. The CDR3 contains 14 residues. Germline V gives CDR1 LGHNA, CDR2 YSLEER. The CDR3 spells CASSQRVGVDEQYF. The CDR3 nucleotides are TGCGCCAGCAGCCAAAGGGTGGGGGTGGACGAGCAGTACTTC.

This clonotype was detected a few times. The chain combines TRBV5-1 with TRBJ2-3; no clear D gene. The CDR3 loop spans 13 amino acids. Germline V lookup: CDR1 SGHRS, CDR2 YFSETQ. V was cut by 0 bases and J by 4 bases, with 6 bases left in between. DNA for the CDR3: TGCGCCAGCAGCTTGGCAGCCCCAGATACGCAGTATTTT. Translation gives CASSLAAPDTQYF.

The J gene is TRBJ2-1, the V gene TRBV19; 13 nucleotides match TRBD2. This CDR3 comprises 18 residues. CDR1 is LNHDA and CDR2 is SQIVND in the germline V gene (reference sequence). J gave up 9 bases and V 6 bases, and 17 bases lay outside the gene matches. The CDR3 DNA reads as TGTGCCAGTAGCGGGCATAGCTTACTAGCGGGGGGGCAGTCTGAGCAGTTCTTC. Protein product: CASSGHSLLAGGQSEQFF.

V and J are TRBV7-2 and TRBJ2-7; 8 bases are shared with TRBD2. The ends lost 6 bases at V and 0 bases at J; junction bases unmatched: 10. Germline values: CDR1 SGHTA, CDR2 FQGNSA. The CDR3 has 16 amino acids. The CDR3 here is CASRAGSGGASYEQYF. The DNA for the CDR3 is TGTGCCAGCAGAGCAGGGAGCGGGGGAGCCTCCTACGAGCAGTACTTC.

This clonotype was picked up many times. The rearrangement uses TRBV29-1 and TRBJ2-2; 8 bases are shared with TRBD1. The CDR3 length is 13 residues. Germline V CDR1 and CDR2: SQVTM, ANQGSEA. Losses at the gene ends were 6 bases for V and 4 bases for J; bases not matched to a gene: 4. CDR3 coding DNA: TGCAGCGTGCGACAGGGGTCCACCGGGGAGCTGTTTTTT. This translates into CSVRQGSTGELFF.

This clonotype was observed a few times. The chain recombines TRBV12-3 or TRBV12-4 with TRBJ2-1; D remains unclear. Trimming pared 6 bases from V and 5 bases from J, leaving 11 bases between. The CDR3 totals 13 residues. Here the CDR3 DNA reads TGTGCCAGCAGATCGGATACGGACAATGAGCAGTTCTTC. Its translation is CASRSDTDNEQFF.

This clonotype has a handful of counts. This chain joins TRBV12-3 or TRBV12-4 and TRBJ1-2, with 7 bases aligning to TRBD1. CDR3 length: 13 residues. The V gene end was trimmed by 7 bases and the J gene end by 9 bases; junction bases not matched to a gene: 11. This CDR3 is CASTPGQPMRYTF. The CDR3 DNA follows: TGTGCCAGCACCCCGGGACAGCCTATGCGCTACACCTTC.

This clonotype was counted at least ten times. The rearrangement joins TRBV29-1 to TRBJ2-4; D is ambiguous. There are 12 residues in the CDR3. Germline lookup yields CDR1 SQVTM and CDR2 ANQGSEA. V lost 2 bases and J 1 base, leaving 3 bases between the germline ends. The CDR3 is CSVELAKNIQYF. The CDR3 nucleotides are TGCAGCGTTGAACTGGCCAAAAACATTCAGTACTTC.

This clonotype was seen ten or more times. The V gene is TRBV6-1, the J gene TRBJ2-1; D possibly matches TRBD1 or TRBD2 (5 bases each). The CDR3 consists of 16 residues. Germline values: CDR1 MNHNS, CDR2 SASEGT. Trimming left V 6 bases short and J 0 bases short, with 15 bases between. Written as DNA, the CDR3 is TGTGCCAGCAGACGGGGCGCTTCCTACTCCTACAATGAGCAGTTCTTC. This gives the protein CASRRGASYSYNEQFF.

This clonotype has at least ten counts. V gene TRBV14 combines with J gene TRBJ2-3; 8 bases map to TRBD2. CDR1 and CDR2 from the germline V gene are SGHDN and FVKESK. The CDR3 has 14 residues. Losses at the gene ends were 1 base for V and 5 bases for J; bases not matched to a gene: 2. CDR3 in DNA: TGTGCCAGCAGCCAAGCCGGGAGGGTAGATACGCAGTATTTT. Encoded protein: CASSQAGRVDTQYF.

This clonotype was seen ten or more times. The chain joins TRBV11-2 to TRBJ1-1; a weak D match, TRBD1 (5 bases). Germline-derived CDR1 and CDR2 are SGHAT and FQNNGV. Trimming shortened V by 5 bases and J by 4 bases, and 14 bases separated the two germline ends. This CDR3 has 14 residues. The CDR3 DNA is TGTGCCAGCAGCCTACTGGGGGGAAGCACTGAAGCTTTCTTT. Translated, it gives CASSLLGGSTEAFF. Using reference TRBV11-2 and TRBJ1-1 for the parts outside the CDR3, the full variable domain is EAGVAQSPRYKIIEKRQSVAFWCNPISGHATLYWYQQILGQGPKLLIQFQNNGVVDDSQLPKDRFSAERLKGVDSTLKIQPAKLEDSAVYLCASSLLGGSTEAFFGQGTRLTVV.

CDR3 DNA sequence: TGTGCCAGCACTCCTACTAGCGGGGGAGGGGCCTACAATGAGCAGTTCTTC. This encodes CASTPTSGGGAYNEQFF. This rearrangement joins TRBV6-2 or TRBV6-3 to TRBJ2-1; 11 bases are a match to TRBD2. This CDR3 spans 17 amino acids. Germline V lookup: CDR1 MNHEY, CDR2 SVGEGT. J was trimmed by 2 bases and V by 7 bases; bases with no gene match: 10.

This clonotype was observed a few times. The V and J genes are TRBV5-4 and TRBJ1-5; weak D call: TRBD1 (5 bases). This CDR3 is built from 13 residues. Germline V lookup: CDR1 SGHNT, CDR2 YYREEE (reference sequence). V lost 0 bases to trimming and J lost 11 bases, with 12 bases between them. CDR3 coding DNA: TGTGCCAGCAGCTTGGAGGGGTCCTCGTCCCAGCATTTT. It is translated as CASSLEGSSSQHF.

The chain joins TRBV15 to TRBJ1-6; possible D gene TRBD1, 5 bases. The length of the CDR3 is 13 residues. Trimming left V 1 base short and J 8 bases short, with 6 bases between. In germline, CDR1 is LNHNV, CDR2 YYDKDF (reference sequence). CDR3 bases: TGTGCCACCAGCAGAGCGGGGGATTCACCCCTCCACTTT. Its protein is CATSRAGDSPLHF.

This clonotype has a handful of counts. The chain recombines TRBV12-3 or TRBV12-4 with TRBJ1-3; D is perhaps TRBD1 (6 bases). V was shortened by 1 base and J by 4 bases, with 8 bases between the two germline ends. There are 14 residues in the CDR3. The CDR3: CASSLGGPGNTIYF. The CDR3 DNA is TGTGCCAGCAGTTTAGGGGGGCCCGGAAACACCATATATTTT.

This clonotype was observed a handful of times. The genes are TRBV6-2 or TRBV6-3 and TRBJ1-2; 7 nucleotides agree with TRBD1. Germline lookup yields CDR1 MNHEY and CDR2 SVGEGT. CDR3 length: 14 residues. The V segment lost 6 bases and the J segment 0 bases; nucleotides outside the gene matches: 4. The CDR3 is CASSHGTANYGYTF. DNA for the CDR3: TGTGCCAGCAGCCACGGGACAGCTAACTATGGCTACACCTTC.

This clonotype was seen repeatedly, ten times or more. The CDR3 sequence is CASSLGGSVYEQYF. CDR3 sequence (DNA): TGCGCCAGCAGCTTGGGGGGGAGTGTCTACGAGCAGTACTTC. J is TRBJ2-7 and V is TRBV5-1, with D perhaps assigned TRBD1 or TRBD2 (5 bases each). Per the germline V gene, CDR1 is SGHRS and CDR2 is YFSETQ. Trimming took off 0 bases at V and 3 bases at J, with 10 bases between the two ends. The CDR3 spans 14 residues.

This clonotype has only a few counts. The J gene is TRBJ2-6, the V gene TRBV4-2, with no clear D. Trimming took 0 bases from V and 0 from J, leaving 9 bases between them. This CDR3 is built from 17 residues. CDR1 LGHNA and CDR2 YNFKEQ come from the germline V gene. In DNA, the CDR3 is TGTGCCAGCAGCCAAGATCGTAGGCCCTCTGGGGCCAACGTCCTGACTTTC. Protein sequence: CASSQDRRPSGANVLTF.

The chain employs TRBV25-1 and TRBJ2-7; 7 bases align to TRBD2. The germline V gene has CDR1 MGHDK and CDR2 SYGVNS. CDR3 length: 14 amino acids. J was trimmed by 3 bases and V by 5 bases; bases with no gene match: 7. CDR3 nucleotides: TGTGCCAGCAGTCCTACGGGAGGCAACTACGAGCAGTACTTC. Its protein product is CASSPTGGNYEQYF.

Only a few counts were recorded for this clonotype. The chain links TRBV4-3 to TRBJ1-3, with D possibly being TRBD1 (5 bases). The CDR3 is made up of 16 amino acids. V was pared by 1 base and J by 0 bases, with 10 bases between. CDR1 and CDR2 from the germline V gene are LGHNA and YSLEER. The CDR3 DNA is TGCGCCAGCAGCCAAGGGGCAGGGAGCTCTGGAAACACCATATATTTT. Translation gives CASSQGAGSSGNTIYF.

The V gene is TRBV12-3 or TRBV12-4, the J gene TRBJ2-5; D possibly corresponds to TRBD1 (5 bases). V lost 6 bases, J lost 5 bases, and 16 bases lay in between. The CDR3 totals 14 residues. DNA for the CDR3: TGTGCCAGCAGCCGACCTGGCAGGGTTGAGACCCAGTACTTC. Translation: CASSRPGRVETQYF.

At least ten counts were recorded for this clonotype. The V gene is TRBV10-3, the J gene TRBJ2-3; TRBD2 aligns across 16 bases. Losses at the gene ends were 5 bases for V and 5 bases for J; bases not matched to a gene: 7. Germline CDR1 reads ENHRY; CDR2 reads SYGVKD. The CDR3 extends over 17 amino acids. The CDR3 DNA follows: TGTGCCATCAGTAGGGGACTAGCGGGGGGGCCCGGAGATACGCAGTATTTT. Its protein is CAISRGLAGGPGDTQYF.